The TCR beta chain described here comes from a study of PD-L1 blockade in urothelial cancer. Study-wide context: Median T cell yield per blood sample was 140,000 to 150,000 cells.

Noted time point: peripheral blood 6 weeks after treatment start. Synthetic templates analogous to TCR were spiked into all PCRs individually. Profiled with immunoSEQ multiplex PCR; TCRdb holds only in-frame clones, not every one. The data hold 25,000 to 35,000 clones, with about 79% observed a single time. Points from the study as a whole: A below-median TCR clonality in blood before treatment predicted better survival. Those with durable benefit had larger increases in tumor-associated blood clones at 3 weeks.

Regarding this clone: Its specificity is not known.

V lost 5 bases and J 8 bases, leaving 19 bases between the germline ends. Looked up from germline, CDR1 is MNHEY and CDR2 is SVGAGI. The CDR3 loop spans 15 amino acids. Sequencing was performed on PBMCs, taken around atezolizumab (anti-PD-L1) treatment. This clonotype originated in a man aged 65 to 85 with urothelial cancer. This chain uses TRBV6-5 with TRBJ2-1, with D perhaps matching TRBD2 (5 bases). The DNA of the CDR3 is TGTGCCAGCAGTAACCGGGGTCTAAGTCACGATGAGCAGTTCTTC. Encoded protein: CASSNRGLSHDEQFF.